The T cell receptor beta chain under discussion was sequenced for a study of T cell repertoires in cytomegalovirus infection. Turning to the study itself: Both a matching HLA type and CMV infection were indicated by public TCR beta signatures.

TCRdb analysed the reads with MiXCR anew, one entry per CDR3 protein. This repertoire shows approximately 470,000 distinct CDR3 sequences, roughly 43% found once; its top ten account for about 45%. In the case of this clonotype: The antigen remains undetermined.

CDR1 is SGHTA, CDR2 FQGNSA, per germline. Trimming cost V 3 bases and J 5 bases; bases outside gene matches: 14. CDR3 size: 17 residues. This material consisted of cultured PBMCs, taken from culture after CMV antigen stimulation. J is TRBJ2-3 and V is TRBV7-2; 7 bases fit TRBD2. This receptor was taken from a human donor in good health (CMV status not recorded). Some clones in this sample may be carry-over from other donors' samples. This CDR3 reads CASSFSAPRAGIDTQYF. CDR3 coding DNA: TGTGCCAGCAGCTTCTCGGCCCCTAGAGCGGGAATAGATACGCAGTATTTT.